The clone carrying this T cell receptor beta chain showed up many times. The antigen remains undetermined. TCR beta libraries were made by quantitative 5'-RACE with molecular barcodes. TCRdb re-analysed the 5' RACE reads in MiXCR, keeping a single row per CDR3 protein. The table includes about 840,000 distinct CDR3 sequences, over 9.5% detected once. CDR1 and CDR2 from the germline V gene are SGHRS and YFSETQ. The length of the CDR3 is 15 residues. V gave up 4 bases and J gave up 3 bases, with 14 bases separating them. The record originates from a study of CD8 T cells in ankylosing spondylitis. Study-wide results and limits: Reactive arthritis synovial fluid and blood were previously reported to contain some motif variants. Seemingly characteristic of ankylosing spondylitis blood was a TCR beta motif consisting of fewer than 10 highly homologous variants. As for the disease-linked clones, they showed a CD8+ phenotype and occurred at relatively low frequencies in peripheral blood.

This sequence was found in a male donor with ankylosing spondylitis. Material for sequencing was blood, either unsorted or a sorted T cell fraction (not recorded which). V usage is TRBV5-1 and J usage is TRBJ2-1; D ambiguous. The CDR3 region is CASSIRPVLYNEQFF. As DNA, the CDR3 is TGCGCCAGCAGCATCCGGCCCGTCCTCTACAATGAGCAGTTCTTC. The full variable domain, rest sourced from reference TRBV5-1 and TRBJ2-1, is KAGVTQTPRYLIKTRGQQVTLSCSPISGHRSVSWYQQTPGQGLQFLFEYFSETQRNKGNFPGRFSGRQFSNSRSEMNVSTLELGDSALYLCASSIRPVLYNEQFFGPGTRLTVL.